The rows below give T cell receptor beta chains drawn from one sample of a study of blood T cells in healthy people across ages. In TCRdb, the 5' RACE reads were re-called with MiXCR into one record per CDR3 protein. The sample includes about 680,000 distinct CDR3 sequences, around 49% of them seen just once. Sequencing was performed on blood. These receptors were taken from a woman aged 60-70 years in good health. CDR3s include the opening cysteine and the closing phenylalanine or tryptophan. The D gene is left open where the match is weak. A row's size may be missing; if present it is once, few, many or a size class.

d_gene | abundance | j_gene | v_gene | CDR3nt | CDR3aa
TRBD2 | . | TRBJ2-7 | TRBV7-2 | TGTGCCAGCAGCTTAAGCGGGGTGTCCTACGATGAGCAGTACTTC | CASSLSGVSYDEQYF
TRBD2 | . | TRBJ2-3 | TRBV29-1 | TGCAGCGTTGCAGGGACTAGCGGGAGGGCCTCAGTAGATACGCAGTATTTT | CSVAGTSGRASVDTQYF
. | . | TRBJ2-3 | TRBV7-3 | TGTGCCAGCAGCCCGAATCCCGATACGCAGTATTTT | CASSPNPDTQYF
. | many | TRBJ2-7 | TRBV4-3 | TGCGCCAGCAGCCAAGATCAATCCTACGAGCAGTACTTC | CASSQDQSYEQYF
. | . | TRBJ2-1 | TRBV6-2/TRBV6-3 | TGTGCCAGCAGTTACCCCGTGGGTCGTGGGGGCCTGTATGAGCAGTTCTTC | CASSYPVGRGGLYEQFF
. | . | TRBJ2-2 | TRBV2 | TGTGCCAGCAGTAGGGCGGGAACGAACACCGGGGAGCTGTTTTTT | CASSRAGTNTGELFF
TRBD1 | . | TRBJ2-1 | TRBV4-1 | TGCGCCAGCAGCCAAGATGAGGACAGGGTCTACAATGAGCAGTTCTTC | CASSQDEDRVYNEQFF
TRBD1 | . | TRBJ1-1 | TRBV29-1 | TGCAGCGTTCAGCGCTACCCGGACAGGATCACTGAAGCTTTCTTT | CSVQRYPDRITEAFF
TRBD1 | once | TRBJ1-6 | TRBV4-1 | TGCGCCAGCACCGACAGGGTGGACTCACCCCTCCACTTT | CASTDRVDSPLHF
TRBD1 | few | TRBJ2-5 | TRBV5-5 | TGTGCCAGCAGCCTGGACAGGGTTGGGGAGACCCAGTACTTC | CASSLDRVGETQYF
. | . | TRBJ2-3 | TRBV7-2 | TGTGCCAGCAGCTTGAGGGCGAGGGCCTCCACAGATACGCAGTATTTT | CASSLRARASTDTQYF
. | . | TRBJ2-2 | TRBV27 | TGTGCCAGCAGTTATTCCCTGGGTATGGGGGCCGGGGAGCTGTTTTTT | CASSYSLGMGAGELFF
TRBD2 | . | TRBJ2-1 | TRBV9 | TGTGCCAGCAGCGCTAGCGGGAGCTACAATGAGCAGTTCTTC | CASSASGSYNEQFF
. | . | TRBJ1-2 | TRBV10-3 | TGTGCCATCAGTGACGACAGGAGGAGCTATGGCTACACCTTC | CAISDDRRSYGYTF
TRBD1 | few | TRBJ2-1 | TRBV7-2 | TGTGCCAGCAGCTCCCGGGACAGGGTCTACAATGAGCAGTTCTTC | CASSSRDRVYNEQFF
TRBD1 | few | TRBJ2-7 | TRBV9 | TGTGCCAGCAGCGCCGGGACAGGGAGGGGCGAGCAGTACTTC | CASSAGTGRGEQYF